This TCR beta chain was retrieved from a study of cytomegalovirus exposure and HLA in healthy donors. General study results and limits: A likely sequencing artifact accounted for one observed cluster of highly shared sequence variants. Some V segments, including TRBV6-2 and TRBV6-3, were excluded as indistinguishable. Based on reports, TCR beta sequences accurately predicted HLA-A and HLA-B alleles for most subjects. Later analysis associated a missense DCLRE1C variant with TCR beta V- and J-gene trimming.

The CDR3 sequence is 15 residues long. V lost 6 bases to trimming and J lost 1 base; unmatched junction nucleotides: 8. In germline, CDR1 is SNHLY, CDR2 FYNNEI. It was with 60 Vbeta and 13 Jbeta primers that the PCR ran. This table comes from immunoSEQ multiplex PCR, and its TCRdb copy is limited to in-frame clones, with some not included. The sample holds fewer than 200,000 clones, 79% seen once. A remark on this clone: Its matching antigen is unknown.

The TCR comes from a middle-aged man in good health and CMV-seronegative. The sequencing sample was made of PBMCs. V and J are TRBV2 and TRBJ2-7; 8 bases fit TRBD2. The CDR3 region has the DNA TGTGCCAGCAGACCTCGGACTAGCCCGTCCTACGAGCAGTACTTC. This codes for CASRPRTSPSYEQYF. The full variable domain, completed using reference TRBV2 and TRBJ2-7, is EPEVTQTPSHQVTQMGQEVILRCVPISNHLYFYWYRQILGQKVEFLVSFYNNEISEKSEIFDDQFSVERPDGSNFTLKIRSTKLEDSAMYFCASRPRTSPSYEQYFGPGTRLTVT.